Below are 21 T cell receptor beta chains sequenced from a single sample in a study of cytomegalovirus exposure and HLA in healthy donors. Libraries were prepared by immunoSEQ multiplex PCR; TCRdb keeps only in-frame clonotypes and omits some of them. This sample carries around 260,000 clones, about 90% of them seen once, and the ten largest clones take 3.1%. The sample taken for sequencing was PBMCs. These receptors were taken from a woman aged 25 to 39 in good health and CMV-seronegative.

The V call is TRBV7-2, the J call TRBJ1-1; D may be TRBD1 (6 bases). The ends were cut back, 7 bases at V and 1 base at J, with 16 bases in the middle. Germline V gene data show CDR1 as SGHTA and CDR2 as FQGNSA. The CDR3 length is 15 residues. The CDR3 reads CASNAWGARNTEAFF. The CDR3 nucleotides are TGTGCCAGCAACGCGTGGGGGGCAAGGAACACTGAAGCTTTCTTT. The complete variable domain, with remaining parts taken from reference TRBV7-2 and TRBJ1-1, reads GAGVSQSPSNKVTEKGKDVELRCDPISGHTALYWYRQSLGQGLEFLIYFQGNSAPDKSGLPSDRFSAERTGGSVSTLTIQRTQQEDSAVYLCASNAWGARNTEAFFGQGTRLTVV.

The J gene is TRBJ2-7, the V gene TRBV28; TRBD2 agrees at 14 bases. The V gene end was trimmed by 7 bases and the J gene end by 0 bases; junction bases not matched to a gene: 8. Germline V lookup: CDR1 MDHEN, CDR2 SYDVKM. The CDR3 consists of 17 residues. The CDR3 DNA reads as TGTGCCAGCACCGAACGACTAGCGGGAGGGTCCTCCTACGAGCAGTACTTC. Translated, it gives CASTERLAGGSSYEQYF.

The rearrangement uses TRBV19 and TRBJ2-7; no firm D call. Trimming took off 4 bases at V and 5 bases at J, with 9 bases between the two ends. Germline CDR1 is LNHDA and CDR2 is SQIVND (reference sequence). The CDR3 spans 12 residues. As DNA, the CDR3 is TGTGCCAGTAGTAAGGGCCAGGACGAGCAGTACTTC. This encodes CASSKGQDEQYF.

The rearrangement uses TRBV7-3 and TRBJ2-3; 7 bases map to TRBD1. CDR1 SGHTA and CDR2 FQGTGA come from the germline V gene. The CDR3 length is 15 residues. With V trimmed by 5 bases and J by 2 bases, 7 bases remained unmatched. CDR3 protein: CASSNDRAFTDTQYF. The CDR3 region has the DNA TGTGCCAGCAGCAACGACAGGGCATTCACAGATACGCAGTATTTT.

This CDR3 is CASSSPGETQYF. Here the CDR3 DNA reads TGTGCCAGCAGCTCCCCCGGAGAGACCCAGTACTTC. The chain uses TRBV7-9 and TRBJ2-5, with D hard to call. This CDR3 region has 12 residues. Trimming removed 4 bases from V and 4 bases from J, with 7 bases in between. Per germline, CDR1 SEHNR and CDR2 FQNEAQ (reference sequence).

V and J are TRBV5-5 and TRBJ2-7; D is unclear. This CDR3 is built from 12 residues. In germline, CDR1 is SGHKS, CDR2 YYEKEE (reference sequence). The V end lost 4 bases, the J end lost 3 bases, and 8 bases lay between the germline ends. The chain's CDR3 is CASSPTNYEQYF. The CDR3 bases are TGTGCCAGCAGCCCTACAAACTACGAGCAGTACTTC.

The chain joins TRBV25-1 to TRBJ2-5; 14 nucleotides match TRBD2. Unmatched junction bases numbered 16, after V lost 8 bases and J lost 5 bases. Germline CDR1 is MGHDK and CDR2 is SYGVNS. This CDR3 is built from 18 residues. The CDR3 spells CASLSSTSGRGNLETQYF. Here the CDR3 DNA reads TGTGCCAGCCTTTCCTCGACTAGCGGGAGGGGCAATCTGGAGACCCAGTACTTC.

The chain employs TRBV11-3 and TRBJ2-1; D might be TRBD2 (6 bases). Looked up from germline, CDR1 is SGHNT and CDR2 is YENEEA. CDR3 length: 15 amino acids. V lost 1 base, J lost 3 bases, and 10 bases lay in between. CDR3 sequence reads: CASSLAPAGYNEQFF. The DNA of the CDR3 is TGTGCCAGCAGCTTAGCCCCAGCGGGCTACAATGAGCAGTTCTTC.

The chain joins TRBV6-6 to TRBJ1-1; no reliable D call. The CDR3 covers 11 residues. V was cut by 4 bases and J by 6 bases, with 6 bases left in between. CDR1 and CDR2 (germline): MNHNY, SVGAGI (reference sequence). This chain's CDR3 is CASSFKAEAFF. Here the CDR3 DNA reads TGTGCCAGCAGTTTTAAGGCTGAAGCTTTCTTT.

The V gene is TRBV11-3, the J gene TRBJ2-7; 7 nucleotides line up with TRBD1. The CDR3 covers 14 residues. After removal of 3 bases from V and 4 bases from J, the junction contained 6 bases not matched to a gene. Germline V gives CDR1 SGHNT, CDR2 YENEEA. This CDR3 is CASSFITGEYEQYF. In nucleotides, the CDR3 is TGTGCCAGCAGCTTTATTACAGGGGAATACGAGCAGTACTTC.

To note about this clone: The same CDR3 arises from other DNA sequences in this sample as well. In DNA form, the CDR3 reads TGTGCCAGCAGCTTTGGACAGGGCTACGAGCAGTACTTC. Translated, it gives CASSFGQGYEQYF. The rearrangement uses TRBV11-2 and TRBJ2-7, with 8 bases fitting TRBD1. Per germline, CDR1 SGHAT and CDR2 FQNNGV. The CDR3 runs 13 residues. V shed 3 bases, J shed 3 bases, and the junction held 1 base outside the gene matches.

The table lists this clone with a few counts. The V call is TRBV30, the J call TRBJ2-2; D remains unclear. Germline assignment: CDR1 GTSNPN and CDR2 SVGIG (reference sequence). There are 11 residues in the CDR3. Trimming removed 4 bases from V and 6 bases from J, with 6 bases in between. The CDR3 protein is CAWTLSGELFF. For the CDR3, the DNA is TGTGCCTGGACCCTGTCCGGGGAGCTGTTTTTT. The complete variable domain, with remaining parts taken from reference TRBV30 and TRBJ2-2, reads SQTIHQWPATLVQPVGSPLSLECTVEGTSNPNLYWYRQAAGRGLQLLFYSVGIGQISSEVPQNLSASRPQDRQFILSSKKLLLSDSGFYLCAWTLSGELFFGEGSRLTVL.

The genes are TRBV4-3 and TRBJ2-4, with D uncertain. The CDR3 spans 14 residues. Trimming cost V 0 bases and J 8 bases, with 11 bases left between them. Germline values: CDR1 LGHNA, CDR2 YSLEER. The CDR3 is CASSQDPGADIQYF. As DNA, the CDR3 is TGCGCCAGCAGCCAAGATCCGGGCGCGGACATTCAGTACTTC.

The chain employs TRBV5-1 and TRBJ2-2; D tentatively fits TRBD1 or TRBD2 (5 bases each). From germline, CDR1 is SGHRS and CDR2 YFSETQ. V lost 0 bases to trimming and J lost 5 bases, with 11 bases between them. The CDR3 covers 15 residues. As DNA, the CDR3 is TGCGCCAGCAGCTTGGTTGGGGGAAGAACCGGGGAGCTGTTTTTT. It yields the protein CASSLVGGRTGELFF. Supplemented by reference TRBV5-1 and TRBJ2-2, the full variable domain reads KAGVTQTPRYLIKTRGQQVTLSCSPISGHRSVSWYQQTPGQGLQFLFEYFSETQRNKGNFPGRFSGRQFSNSRSEMNVSTLELGDSALYLCASSLVGGRTGELFFGEGSRLTVL.

The chain is built from TRBV6-5 and TRBJ2-5, with D perhaps matching TRBD1 (6 bases). The CDR3 is 14 amino acids. Trimming took off 2 bases at V and 2 bases at J, with 9 bases between the two ends. Germline V gene lookup returns CDR1 MNHEY and CDR2 SVGAGI. The CDR3 loop is CASSYGQIQETQYF. CDR3 sequence (DNA): TGTGCCAGCAGTTACGGACAGATACAAGAGACCCAGTACTTC.

The J gene is TRBJ2-5, the V gene TRBV5-6; TRBD1 or TRBD2 may be the D gene (6 bases each). The CDR3 spans 14 residues. With 0 bases removed from V and 5 bases from J, the gap between germline ends came to 11 bases. In germline, CDR1 is SGHDT, CDR2 YYEEEE. This chain's CDR3 is CASSLAGGRETQYF. The CDR3 coding sequence is TGTGCCAGCAGCTTGGCCGGGGGCCGGGAGACCCAGTACTTC.

The chain carries TRBV7-9 and TRBJ2-1; 11 nucleotides align to TRBD2. V dropped 1 base and J dropped 3; count of bases not matched to a gene: 8. Germline assignment: CDR1 SEHNR and CDR2 FQNEAQ (reference sequence). The CDR3 contains 18 residues. CDR3 region: CASSLDLLAGGNYNEQFF. The CDR3 region has the DNA TGTGCCAGCAGCTTAGATCTCCTAGCGGGAGGTAACTACAATGAGCAGTTCTTC.

V gene TRBV20-1 combines with J gene TRBJ2-1; D unresolved. Between the trimmed V and J ends, which lost 3 bases and 8 bases, there was a span of 8 bases. The CDR3 runs to 11 residues. Germline values: CDR1 DFQATT, CDR2 SNEGSKA (reference sequence). Here the CDR3 reads CSASATDEQFF. The CDR3 coding sequence is TGCAGTGCTAGTGCAACAGATGAGCAGTTCTTC.

The V gene is TRBV27, the J gene TRBJ2-2; no clear D gene. Germline loops: CDR1 MNHEY, CDR2 SMNVEV (reference sequence). This CDR3 spans 15 amino acids. V was cut by 5 bases and J by 2 bases, with 12 bases left in between. The CDR3 DNA sequence: TGTGCCAGCAGTATTACGTTGGAAAACACCGGGGAGCTGTTTTTT. Encoded protein: CASSITLENTGELFF.

This chain's CDR3 is CASDDRLGAFF. The CDR3 coding sequence is TGTGCCAGCGACGACCGGCTGGGAGCTTTCTTT. The rearrangement joins TRBV28 to TRBJ1-1; the D is unclear. CDR1 is MDHEN and CDR2 is SYDVKM in the germline V gene. V was clipped by 8 bases and J by 10 bases, with 14 bases between them. The CDR3 extends over 11 amino acids.

V is TRBV11-2 and J is TRBJ2-2; D is perhaps TRBD1 or TRBD2 (5 bases each). V was cut by 5 bases and J by 2 bases, with 18 bases left in between. CDR3 size: 17 residues. Germline lookup yields CDR1 SGHAT and CDR2 FQNNGV. The CDR3 region has the DNA TGTGCCAGCAGCGGATATACGGGACCGAAAAACACCGGGGAGCTGTTTTTT. It translates to CASSGYTGPKNTGELFF.